This paragraph covers one T cell receptor (beta chain) sequence. Antigen unknown. The data originate from a study of beta chain features in type 1 diabetes. Study-wide results and caveats: Type 1 diabetes patients had TCRB CDR3s that were shorter (moderately but significantly so) in all four CD4+ subsets.

All of the isolated RNA was reverse transcribed, so expressed TCRB transcripts were sequenced. Repertoires were generated with immunoSEQ multiplex PCR, while TCRdb's copy carries only in-frame clones and drops some. The table includes roughly 400,000 clones, 8.5% to 10% detected once. The germline gives CDR1 SGHTA, CDR2 FQGTGA. CDR3 size: 14 residues. J lost 5 bases, V lost 1 base, and 4 bases had no gene match. The source of this sequence is a young man with type 1 diabetes. The specimen was central memory CD4+ T cells from blood. The chain joins TRBV7-3 to TRBJ2-7; TRBD1 matches at 8 bases. CDR3 in DNA: TGTGCCAGCAGCTTAAGTATGGGACAGGACGAGCAGTACTTC. This sequence encodes CASSLSMGQDEQYF.